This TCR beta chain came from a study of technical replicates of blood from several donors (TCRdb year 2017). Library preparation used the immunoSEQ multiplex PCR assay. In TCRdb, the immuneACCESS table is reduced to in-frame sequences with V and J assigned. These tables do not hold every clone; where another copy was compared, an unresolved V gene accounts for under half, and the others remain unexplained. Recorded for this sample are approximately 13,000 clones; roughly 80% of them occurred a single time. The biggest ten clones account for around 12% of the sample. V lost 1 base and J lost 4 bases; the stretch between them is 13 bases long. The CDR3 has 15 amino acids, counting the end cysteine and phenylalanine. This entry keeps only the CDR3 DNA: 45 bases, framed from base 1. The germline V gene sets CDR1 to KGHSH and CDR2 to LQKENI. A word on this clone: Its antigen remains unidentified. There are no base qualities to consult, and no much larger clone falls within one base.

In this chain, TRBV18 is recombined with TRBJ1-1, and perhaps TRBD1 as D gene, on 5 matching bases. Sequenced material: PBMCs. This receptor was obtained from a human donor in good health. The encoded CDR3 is CASSPRTTSGTEAFF. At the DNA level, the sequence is TGTGCCAGCTCACCACGGACAACTTCTGGCACTGAAGCTTTCTTT.